Each of the 27 T cell receptor beta chains below was sequenced from the same sample in a study of blood T cell repertoires in COVID-19. Some clones are missing from TCRdb's copy, which holds only in-frame ones; the method was immunoSEQ multiplex PCR. The table shows around 130,000 clones, with approximately 89% occurring only once. Sample: peripheral blood. All receptors come from a human donor in a cohort sampled during active COVID-19.

The chain is built from TRBV10-3 and TRBJ1-4; D uncertain. From germline, CDR1 is ENHRY and CDR2 SYGVKD. The CDR3 runs 13 residues. Trimming removed 7 bases from V and 7 bases from J, with 13 bases in between. Here the CDR3 reads CAITGSRGEKLFF. Written as DNA, the CDR3 is TGTGCCATCACGGGATCCCGGGGTGAAAAACTGTTTTTT.

This chain joins TRBV7-2 and TRBJ1-4; D gene ambiguous. The CDR3 consists of 18 residues. Germline values: CDR1 SGHTA, CDR2 FQGNSA. V was cut by 1 base and J by 2 bases, with 17 bases left in between. The DNA for the CDR3 is TGTGCCAGCAGCTTAGACCACAGCCCCTCGACGACTAATGAAAAACTGTTTTTT. Protein product: CASSLDHSPSTTNEKLFF.

The J gene is TRBJ2-5, the V gene TRBV11-2; 8 bases match TRBD2. The V gene's germline CDR1 is SGHAT and CDR2 FQNNGV. Trimming at V came to 0 bases and at J to 2 bases, leaving 5 bases not matched to a gene. This CDR3 region has 16 residues. DNA for the CDR3: TGTGCCAGCAGCTTAGATCGAGGGACTAGACAAGAGACCCAGTACTTC. The encoded protein is CASSLDRGTRQETQYF.

This chain joins TRBV6-5 and TRBJ1-4; 9 bases line up with TRBD1. Losses at the gene ends were 6 bases for V and 7 bases for J; bases not matched to a gene: 6. The germline V gene has CDR1 MNHEY and CDR2 SVGAGI. CDR3 size: 14 residues. In nucleotides, the CDR3 is TGTGCCAGCAGGGAGACAGGGGGAGGTGAAAAACTGTTTTTT. Protein sequence: CASRETGGGEKLFF.

This chain links TRBV29-1 with TRBJ1-2; a possible D gene is TRBD1 (6 bases). Germline values: CDR1 SQVTM, CDR2 ANQGSEA. This CDR3 region has 11 residues. Trimming removed 7 bases at V and 7 bases at J, with 13 bases between. This CDR3 is CSARTGSGYTF. The CDR3 DNA is TGCAGCGCCCGAACAGGGTCTGGCTACACCTTC.

V usage is TRBV3-1 (or the pseudogene TRBV3-2) and J usage is TRBJ1-2, with D possibly being TRBD1 (6 bases). Trimming cost V 4 bases and J 2 bases, with 14 bases left between them. The length of the CDR3 is 15 residues. Looked up from germline, CDR1 is LGHDT and CDR2 is YNNKEL (reference sequence). The DNA for the CDR3 is TGTGCCAGCAGCCGAACGACAGGAGGCAACTATGGCTACACCTTC. It encodes CASSRTTGGNYGYTF.

This rearrangement joins TRBV20-1 to TRBJ2-1; D gene ambiguous. Germline V gene data show CDR1 as DFQATT and CDR2 as SNEGSKA (reference sequence). V lost 3 bases and J lost 3, with 18 bases in between. This CDR3 region has 16 residues. CDR3 bases: TGCAGTGCTAGTCTTCCAGTCCCCCAGAACTACAATGAGCAGTTCTTC. Its translation: CSASLPVPQNYNEQFF.

The chain links TRBV9 to TRBJ2-1; TRBD1 aligns across 8 bases. This CDR3 region has 15 residues. J gave up 4 bases and V 7 bases, and 10 bases lay outside the gene matches. Per the germline V gene, CDR1 is SGDLS and CDR2 is YYNGEE. CDR3 region: CASSQQGVGYNEQFF. The CDR3 DNA reads as TGTGCCAGCTCTCAACAGGGGGTAGGATACAATGAGCAGTTCTTC.

The chain combines TRBV28 with TRBJ1-6; TRBD1 might be the D (6 bases). CDR1 and CDR2 from the germline V gene are MDHEN and SYDVKM. V lost 6 bases and J lost 8, with 11 bases in between. CDR3 length: 13 residues. CDR3 in DNA: TGTGCCAGCAGCCCCCCAGGGGATTCACCCCTCCACTTT. The encoded protein is CASSPPGDSPLHF.

The rearrangement links TRBV18 to TRBJ2-7; 9 bases agree with TRBD1. V was clipped by 8 bases and J by 1 base; unmatched bases: 12. Germline CDR1 reads KGHSH; CDR2 reads LQKENI. The CDR3 is 16 amino acids. CDR3 bases: TGTGCCAGCGACCCGGCGGGGGACAGGGTGTCCTACGAGCAGTACTTC. Translated: CASDPAGDRVSYEQYF.

The chain employs TRBV10-1 and TRBJ2-7, with a tentative D call TRBD2 (6 bases). The CDR3 has 15 residues. Germline loops: CDR1 WNHNN, CDR2 SYGVQD (reference sequence). Trimming shortened V by 6 bases and J by 2 bases, and 17 bases separated the two germline ends. The chain's CDR3 is CASSRLGLSPYEQYF. In nucleotides, the CDR3 is TGCGCCAGCAGCCGATTGGGACTTTCCCCCTACGAGCAGTACTTC.

The genes are TRBV7-9 and TRBJ2-1; D perhaps matches TRBD2 (5 bases). Trimming took 6 bases from V and 10 from J, leaving 16 bases between them. Per the germline V gene, CDR1 is SEHNR and CDR2 is FQNEAQ (reference sequence). This CDR3 has 13 amino acids. For the CDR3, the DNA is TGTGCCAGCAGTTTCCCGACTAATCTCGAGCAGTTCTTC. Translation gives CASSFPTNLEQFF.

The chain couples TRBV5-6 to TRBJ2-5, with D tentatively TRBD2 (7 bases). This CDR3 is built from 17 residues. Germline V lookup: CDR1 SGHDT, CDR2 YYEEEE. Trimming removed 3 bases at V and 5 bases at J, with 23 bases between. The DNA for the CDR3 is TGTGCCAGCAGCTCCCTGGGGGGGCGGGAGAGGATTGAGACCCAGTACTTC. It specifies CASSSLGGRERIETQYF. Combining the CDR3 with reference TRBV5-6 and TRBJ2-5 gives the whole variable domain DAGVTQSPTHLIKTRGQQVTLRCSPKSGHDTVSWYQQALGQGPQFIFQYYEEEERQRGNFPDRFSGHQFPNYSSELNVNALLLGDSALYLCASSSLGGRERIETQYFGPGTRLLVL.

This rearrangement joins TRBV5-1 to TRBJ2-2; the D gene is possibly TRBD1 (6 bases). The CDR3 runs 16 residues. Trimming took off 7 bases at V and 6 bases at J, with 22 bases between the two ends. Germline V gene lookup returns CDR1 SGHRS and CDR2 YFSETQ. CDR3 nucleotides: TGCGCCAGCGGAACATGGATGACAGGCACCGCCGGGGAGCTGTTTTTT. This gives the protein CASGTWMTGTAGELFF.

The V call is TRBV19, the J call TRBJ2-1; TRBD1 might be the D (5 bases). This CDR3 is 14 amino acids long. V was clipped by 5 bases and J by 3 bases, with 11 bases between them. Germline-derived CDR1 and CDR2 are LNHDA and SQIVND (reference sequence). The CDR3 spells CASSVQGVYNEQFF. The CDR3 bases are TGTGCCAGTAGTGTGCAGGGCGTCTACAATGAGCAGTTCTTC. The variable domain in full, with the rest retrieved from reference TRBV19 and TRBJ2-1, is DGGITQSPKYLFRKEGQNVTLSCEQNLNHDAMYWYRQDPGQGLRLIYYSQIVNDFQKGDIAEGYSVSREKKESFPLTVTSAQKNPTAFYLCASSVQGVYNEQFFGPGTRLTVL.

This CDR3 is CASSEEDRGPNQPQHF. DNA of the CDR3: TGTGCCAGCAGTGAAGAGGACAGGGGCCCAAATCAGCCCCAGCATTTT. This chain connects TRBV2 to TRBJ1-5, with 9 nucleotides matching TRBD1. The ends lost 1 base at V and 4 bases at J; junction bases unmatched: 5. The CDR3 spans 16 residues. Germline loops: CDR1 SNHLY, CDR2 FYNNEI.

The chain is built from TRBV24-1 and TRBJ1-1, with 8 bases fitting TRBD1. Germline CDR1 reads KGHDR; CDR2 reads SFDVKD. The CDR3 runs 12 residues. V lost 10 bases, J lost 11 bases, and 11 bases stayed unmatched. The CDR3 coding sequence is TGTGCCACGAGGGACAGGCCATCGGGGGCTTTCTTT. Its translation is CATRDRPSGAFF.

The V call is TRBV23-1, the J call TRBJ2-5; maybe TRBD1 (5 bases). TRBV23-1 is known as an ORF, though its function is uncertain. The V and J ends lost 8 bases and 2 bases respectively, with 21 bases between them. The CDR3 contains 16 residues. The CDR3 sequence is CASVWTRTSKQETQYF. The CDR3 DNA sequence: TGCGCCAGCGTCTGGACCCGGACAAGTAAACAAGAGACCCAGTACTTC.

This CDR3 is CASSYSGDRVVVEQYF. The CDR3 coding sequence is TGTGCCAGCAGTTACTCAGGAGACAGGGTAGTTGTCGAGCAGTACTTC. This chain links TRBV6-5 with TRBJ2-7, with 7 bases matching TRBD1. The trim removed 0 bases at V and 6 bases at J, leaving 11 bases unmatched. This CDR3 comprises 16 residues. The germline V gene encodes CDR1 MNHEY and CDR2 SVGAGI.

V and J are TRBV6-4 and TRBJ2-1; D might be TRBD1 (6 bases). The CDR3 spans 13 residues. Germline V gene lookup returns CDR1 MRHNA and CDR2 SNTAGT. V was trimmed by 6 bases and J by 5 bases, leaving 11 bases between them. The CDR3 sequence is CASSTGQNNEQFF. The CDR3 DNA sequence: TGTGCCAGCAGCACAGGACAGAACAATGAGCAGTTCTTC.

V usage is TRBV29-1 and J usage is TRBJ2-2; TRBD2 matches 7 bases. Germline V gene lookup returns CDR1 SQVTM and CDR2 ANQGSEA. CDR3 size: 13 residues. The V segment lost 6 bases and the J segment 8 bases; nucleotides outside the gene matches: 9. CDR3 nucleotides: TGCAGCGTCCCTAGCGGAAGAATGGGGGAGCTGTTTTTT. Its protein is CSVPSGRMGELFF.

This CDR3 is CASSIRAGMTDTQYF. In DNA, the CDR3 is TGTGCCAGTAGTATTAGGGCGGGTATGACAGATACGCAGTATTTT. V gene TRBV19 combines with J gene TRBJ2-3; tentatively, D is TRBD2 (5 bases). The CDR3 extends over 15 amino acids. In germline, CDR1 is LNHDA, CDR2 SQIVND (reference sequence). Trimming left V 3 bases short and J 3 bases short, with 13 bases between.

The chain combines TRBV9 with TRBJ2-1, with 10 bases identical to TRBD1. The V gene's germline CDR1 is SGDLS and CDR2 YYNGEE. V shed 2 bases, J shed 0 bases, and the junction held 8 bases outside the gene matches. The CDR3 consists of 18 residues. Written as DNA, the CDR3 is TGTGCCAGCAGCGTTCGGGACAGGGGCCTAGACTCCTACAATGAGCAGTTCTTC. This encodes CASSVRDRGLDSYNEQFF.

Details on this clone: Other DNA variants within this sample encode the same CDR3. The chain has TRBV5-1 and TRBJ1-5; TRBD1 agrees at 8 bases. The CDR3 runs 14 residues. J was trimmed by 4 bases and V by 4 bases; bases with no gene match: 4. The germline V gene has CDR1 SGHRS and CDR2 YFSETQ. For the CDR3, the DNA is TGCGCCAGCAGCGAAACAGGGGGGAATCAGCCCCAGCATTTT. The encoded protein is CASSETGGNQPQHF.

This chain connects TRBV4-1 to TRBJ2-1, with 9 bases lining up with TRBD2. The V gene end was trimmed by 2 bases and the J gene end by 4 bases; junction bases not matched to a gene: 3. The CDR3 consists of 15 residues. The germline gives CDR1 MGHRA, CDR2 YSYEKL. The CDR3 loop reads CASSQLAGTYNEQFF. CDR3 nucleotides: TGCGCCAGCAGCCAACTAGCGGGAACTTACAATGAGCAGTTCTTC.

The V call is TRBV7-9, the J call TRBJ2-2; 10 nucleotides agree with TRBD2. Germline V gene sequence: CDR1 SEHNR, CDR2 FQNEAQ (reference sequence). The CDR3 consists of 18 residues. Losses at the gene ends were 0 bases for V and 1 base for J; bases not matched to a gene: 5. The CDR3 is CASSLAQGLAKNTGELFF. In DNA, the CDR3 is TGTGCCAGCAGCTTAGCCCAGGGACTAGCGAAGAACACCGGGGAGCTGTTTTTT.

The CDR3 spells CASSLAFGQGAGTEAFF. The CDR3 nucleotides read TGTGCCAGCAGCTTAGCTTTCGGACAGGGGGCCGGCACTGAAGCTTTCTTT. The rearrangement joins TRBV7-9 to TRBJ1-1; 11 nucleotides match TRBD1. This CDR3 contains 17 residues. CDR1 and CDR2 from the germline V gene are SEHNR and FQNEAQ (reference sequence). Trimming at V came to 0 bases and at J to 4 bases, leaving 7 bases not matched to a gene.